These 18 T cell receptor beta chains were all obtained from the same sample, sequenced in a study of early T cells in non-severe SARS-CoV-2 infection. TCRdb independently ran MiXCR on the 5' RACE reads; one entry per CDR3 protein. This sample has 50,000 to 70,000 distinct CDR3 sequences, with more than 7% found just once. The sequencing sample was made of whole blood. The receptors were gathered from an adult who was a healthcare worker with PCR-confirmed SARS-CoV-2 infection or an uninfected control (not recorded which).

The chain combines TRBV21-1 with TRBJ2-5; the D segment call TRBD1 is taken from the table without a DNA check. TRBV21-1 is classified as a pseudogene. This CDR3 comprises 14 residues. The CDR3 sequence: CASSGKGPKGTQYF. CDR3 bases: TGTGCCAGCAGCGGGAAGGGTCCCAAAGGGACCCAGTACTTC.

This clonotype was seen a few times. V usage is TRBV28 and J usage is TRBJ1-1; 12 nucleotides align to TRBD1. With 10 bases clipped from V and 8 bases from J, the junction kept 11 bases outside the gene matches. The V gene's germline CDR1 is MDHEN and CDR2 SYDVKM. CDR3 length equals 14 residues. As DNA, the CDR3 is TGTGCCACATGGGACAGGGGGCGATCCATCGAAGCTTTCTTT. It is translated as CATWDRGRSIEAFF.

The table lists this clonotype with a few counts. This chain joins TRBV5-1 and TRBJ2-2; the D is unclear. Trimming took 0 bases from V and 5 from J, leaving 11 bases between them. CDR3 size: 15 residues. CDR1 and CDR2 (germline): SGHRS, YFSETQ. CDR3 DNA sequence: TGCGCCAGCAGCTTGGGACAACGGGCGACCGGGGAGCTGTTTTTT. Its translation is CASSLGQRATGELFF.

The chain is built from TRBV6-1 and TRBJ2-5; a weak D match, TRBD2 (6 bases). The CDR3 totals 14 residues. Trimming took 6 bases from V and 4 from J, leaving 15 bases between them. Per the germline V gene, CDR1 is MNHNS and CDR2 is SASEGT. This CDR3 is CASSWGTGGETQYF. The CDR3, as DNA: TGTGCCAGCAGCTGGGGGACCGGGGGAGAGACCCAGTACTTC.

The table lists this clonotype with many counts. CDR3 loop: CASSLSVAGANVLTF. The CDR3 coding sequence is TGTGCCAGCAGTTTATCAGTGGCTGGGGCCAACGTCCTGACTTTC. V gene TRBV28 combines with J gene TRBJ2-6; unclear D gene. V was shortened by 1 base and J by 2 bases, with 6 bases between the two germline ends. Germline CDR1 is MDHEN and CDR2 is SYDVKM. This CDR3 is 15 amino acids long. Variable domain in full (rest from reference TRBV28 and TRBJ2-6): DVKVTQSSRYLVKRTGEKVFLECVQDMDHENMFWYRQDPGLGLRLIYFSYDVKMKEKGDIPEGYSVSREKKERFSLILESASTNQTSMYLCASSLSVAGANVLTFGAGSRLTVL.

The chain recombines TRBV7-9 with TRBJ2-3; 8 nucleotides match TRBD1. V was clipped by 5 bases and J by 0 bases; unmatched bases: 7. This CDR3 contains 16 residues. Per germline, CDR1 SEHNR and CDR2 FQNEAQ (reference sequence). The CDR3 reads CASSEGQGESTDTQYF. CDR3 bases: TGTGCCAGCAGCGAAGGACAGGGAGAGAGCACAGATACGCAGTATTTT.

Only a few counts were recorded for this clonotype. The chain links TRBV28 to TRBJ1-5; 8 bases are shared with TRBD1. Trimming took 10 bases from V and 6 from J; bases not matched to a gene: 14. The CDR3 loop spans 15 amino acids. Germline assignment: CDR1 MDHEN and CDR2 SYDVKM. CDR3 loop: CATQAEDRATQPQHF. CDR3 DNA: TGTGCCACACAAGCCGAGGACAGGGCCACTCAGCCCCAGCATTTT.

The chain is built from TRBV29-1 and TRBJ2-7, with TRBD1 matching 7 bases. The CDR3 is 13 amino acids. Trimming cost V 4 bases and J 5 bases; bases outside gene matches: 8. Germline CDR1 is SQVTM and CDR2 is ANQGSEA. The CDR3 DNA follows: TGCAGCGTTGGAGAGACAGGGAATAACGAGCAGTACTTC. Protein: CSVGETGNNEQYF.

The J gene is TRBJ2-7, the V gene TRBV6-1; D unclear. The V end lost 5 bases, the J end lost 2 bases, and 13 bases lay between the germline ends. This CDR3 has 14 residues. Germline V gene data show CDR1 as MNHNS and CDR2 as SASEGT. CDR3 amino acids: CASSTSSGPYEQYF. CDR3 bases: TGTGCCAGCAGTACCTCCTCGGGCCCCTACGAGCAGTACTTC.

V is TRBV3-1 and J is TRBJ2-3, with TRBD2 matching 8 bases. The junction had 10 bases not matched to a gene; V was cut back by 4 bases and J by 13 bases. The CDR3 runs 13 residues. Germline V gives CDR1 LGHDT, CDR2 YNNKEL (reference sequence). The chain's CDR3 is CASSLAAGGFEYF. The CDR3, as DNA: TGTGCCAGCAGCCTCGCTGCGGGGGGCTTTGAGTATTTT.

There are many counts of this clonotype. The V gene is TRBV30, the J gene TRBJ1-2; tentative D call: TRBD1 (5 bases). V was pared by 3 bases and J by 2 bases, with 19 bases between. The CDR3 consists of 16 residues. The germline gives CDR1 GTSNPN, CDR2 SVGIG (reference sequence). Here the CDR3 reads CAWRRGRGEGNYGYTF. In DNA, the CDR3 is TGTGCCTGGAGGCGGGGCCGGGGAGAGGGCAACTATGGCTACACCTTC.

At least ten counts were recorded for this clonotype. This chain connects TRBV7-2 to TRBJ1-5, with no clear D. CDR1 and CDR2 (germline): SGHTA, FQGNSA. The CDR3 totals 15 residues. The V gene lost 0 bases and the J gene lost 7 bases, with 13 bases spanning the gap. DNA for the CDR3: TGTGCCAGCAGCTTAGCGAGGCCCGGCGGGCAGCCCCAGCATTTT. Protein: CASSLARPGGQPQHF.

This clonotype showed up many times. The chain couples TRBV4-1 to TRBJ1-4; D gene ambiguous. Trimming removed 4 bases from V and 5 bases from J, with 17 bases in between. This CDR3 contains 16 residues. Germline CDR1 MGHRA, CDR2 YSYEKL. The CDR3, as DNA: TGCGCCAGCAGCCGCCAGACGCCCCTCCAGAATGAAAAACTGTTTTTT. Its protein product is CASSRQTPLQNEKLFF.

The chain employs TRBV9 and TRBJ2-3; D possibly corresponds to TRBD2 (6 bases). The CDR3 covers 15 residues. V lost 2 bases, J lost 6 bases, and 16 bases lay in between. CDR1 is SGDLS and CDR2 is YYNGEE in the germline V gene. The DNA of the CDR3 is TGTGCCAGCAGCGTTGTCGGAGGGAGCGGGGATACGCAGTATTTT. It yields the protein CASSVVGGSGDTQYF.

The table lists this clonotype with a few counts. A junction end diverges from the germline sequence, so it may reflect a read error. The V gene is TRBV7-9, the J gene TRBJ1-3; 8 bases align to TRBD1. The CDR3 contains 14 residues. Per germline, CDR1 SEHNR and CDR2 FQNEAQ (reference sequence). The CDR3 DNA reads TGTGCCAGCAGCTTAGTACCGGGGTGGACAGGGCGAAATTTT. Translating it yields CASSLVPGWTGRNF.

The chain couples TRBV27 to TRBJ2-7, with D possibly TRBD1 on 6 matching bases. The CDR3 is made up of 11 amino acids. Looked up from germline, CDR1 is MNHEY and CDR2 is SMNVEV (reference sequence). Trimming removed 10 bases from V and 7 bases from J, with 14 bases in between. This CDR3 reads CAISQGLEQYF. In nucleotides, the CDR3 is TGTGCCATCTCACAGGGCTTAGAGCAGTACTTC.

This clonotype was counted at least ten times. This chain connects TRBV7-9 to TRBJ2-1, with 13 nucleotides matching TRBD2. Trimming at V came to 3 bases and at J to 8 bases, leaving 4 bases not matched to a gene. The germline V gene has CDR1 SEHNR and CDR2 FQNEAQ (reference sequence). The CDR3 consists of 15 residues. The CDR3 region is CASSFWTSGSDEQFF. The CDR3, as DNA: TGTGCCAGCAGCTTCTGGACTAGCGGGAGCGATGAGCAGTTCTTC.

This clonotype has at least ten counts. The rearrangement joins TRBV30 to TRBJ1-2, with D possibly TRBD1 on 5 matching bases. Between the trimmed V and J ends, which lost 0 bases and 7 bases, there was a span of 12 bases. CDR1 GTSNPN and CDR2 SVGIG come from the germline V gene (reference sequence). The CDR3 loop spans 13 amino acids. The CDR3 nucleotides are TGTGCCTGGAGTGTTAATAGGGGCAGTGGCTACACCTTC. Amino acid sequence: CAWSVNRGSGYTF.